This T cell receptor (beta chain) was found in a study of shared clonotypes between healthy human individuals. The CDR3 sequence is 16 residues long. V lost 3 bases and J 0 bases, leaving 14 bases between the germline ends. CDR1 is LNHDA, CDR2 SQIVND, per germline (reference sequence). The repertoire was sequenced with immunoSEQ multiplex PCR; TCRdb's copy has only in-frame clones and lacks some. This table holds about 550,000 clones, less than 97% found once. This clone was seen a single time. CD45RO negativity and positive selection for CCR7 defined naive CD8 cells, a population that excluded terminally differentiated effector memory CD45RA+ cells.

J is TRBJ1-1 and V is TRBV19; no firm D call. Material: naive CD8+ T cells sorted from blood. The sequence was collected from a woman aged 30 to 39 in good health. CDR3 region: CASSISWAGMNTEAFF. CDR3 DNA sequence: TGTGCCAGTAGTATCTCCTGGGCAGGCATGAACACTGAAGCTTTCTTT.